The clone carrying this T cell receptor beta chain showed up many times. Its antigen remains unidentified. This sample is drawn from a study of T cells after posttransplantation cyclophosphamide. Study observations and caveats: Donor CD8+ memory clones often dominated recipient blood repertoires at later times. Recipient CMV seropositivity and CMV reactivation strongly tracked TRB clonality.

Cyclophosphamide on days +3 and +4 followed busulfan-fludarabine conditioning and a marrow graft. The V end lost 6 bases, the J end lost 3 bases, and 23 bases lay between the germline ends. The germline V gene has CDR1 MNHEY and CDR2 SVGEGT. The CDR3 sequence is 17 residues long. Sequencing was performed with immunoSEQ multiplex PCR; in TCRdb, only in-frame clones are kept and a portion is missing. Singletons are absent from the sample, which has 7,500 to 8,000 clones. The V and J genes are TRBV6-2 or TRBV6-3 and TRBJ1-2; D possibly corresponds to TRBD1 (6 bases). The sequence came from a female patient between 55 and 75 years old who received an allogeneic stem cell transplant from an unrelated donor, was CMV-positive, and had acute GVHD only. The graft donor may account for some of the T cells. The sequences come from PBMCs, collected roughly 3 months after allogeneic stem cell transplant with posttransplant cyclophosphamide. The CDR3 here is CASSRPTGTIFYYGYTF. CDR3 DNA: TGTGCCAGCAGCCGACCGACAGGAACCATATTCTACTATGGCTACACCTTC.